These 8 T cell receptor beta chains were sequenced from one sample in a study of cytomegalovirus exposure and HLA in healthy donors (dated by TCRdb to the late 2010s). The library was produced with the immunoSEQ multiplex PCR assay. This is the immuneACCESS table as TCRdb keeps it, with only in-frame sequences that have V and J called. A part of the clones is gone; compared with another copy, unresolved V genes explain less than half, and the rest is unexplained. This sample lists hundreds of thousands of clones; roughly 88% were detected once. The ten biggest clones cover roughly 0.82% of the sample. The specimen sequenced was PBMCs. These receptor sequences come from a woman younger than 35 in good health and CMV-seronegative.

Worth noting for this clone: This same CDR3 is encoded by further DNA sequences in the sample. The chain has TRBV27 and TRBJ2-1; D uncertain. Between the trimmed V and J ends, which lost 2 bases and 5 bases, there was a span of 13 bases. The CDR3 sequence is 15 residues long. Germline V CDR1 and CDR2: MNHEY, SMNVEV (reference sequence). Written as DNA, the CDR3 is TGTGCCAGCAGTTTAACACCAGGTGGTGACAATGAGCAGTTCTTC. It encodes CASSLTPGGDNEQFF.

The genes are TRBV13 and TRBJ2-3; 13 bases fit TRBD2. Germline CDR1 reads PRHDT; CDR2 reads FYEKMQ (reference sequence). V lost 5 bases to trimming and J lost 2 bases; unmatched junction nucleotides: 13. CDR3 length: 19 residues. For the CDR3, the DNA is TGTGCCAGCAGCCCCCGGACTAGCGGGAGTGAATCGTACACAGATACGCAGTATTTT. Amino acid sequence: CASSPRTSGSESYTDTQYF. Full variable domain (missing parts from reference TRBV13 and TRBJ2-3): AAGVIQSPRHLIKEKRETATLKCYPIPRHDTVYWYQQGPGQDPQFLISFYEKMQSDKGSIPDRFSAQQFSDYHSELNMSSLELGDSALYFCASSPRTSGSESYTDTQYFGPGTRLTVL.

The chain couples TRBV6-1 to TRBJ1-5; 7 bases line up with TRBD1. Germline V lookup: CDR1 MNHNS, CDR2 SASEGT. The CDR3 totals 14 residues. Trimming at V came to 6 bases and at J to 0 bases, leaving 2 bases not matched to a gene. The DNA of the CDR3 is TGTGCCAGCAGGGACAGGAATAGCAATCAGCCCCAGCATTTT. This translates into CASRDRNSNQPQHF.

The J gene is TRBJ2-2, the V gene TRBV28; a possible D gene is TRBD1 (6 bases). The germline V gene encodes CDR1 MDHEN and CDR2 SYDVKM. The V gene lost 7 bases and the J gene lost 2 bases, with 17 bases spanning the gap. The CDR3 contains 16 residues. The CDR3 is CASIPRGTKNTGELFF. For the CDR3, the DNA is TGTGCCAGCATCCCTAGGGGGACAAAAAACACCGGGGAGCTGTTTTTT.

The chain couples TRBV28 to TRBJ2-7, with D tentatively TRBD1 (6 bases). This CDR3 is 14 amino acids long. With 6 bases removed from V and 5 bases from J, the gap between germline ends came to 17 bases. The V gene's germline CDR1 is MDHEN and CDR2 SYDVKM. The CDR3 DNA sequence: TGTGCCAGCAGGGGGTTACAGGGACGCAACGAGCAGTACTTC. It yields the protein CASRGLQGRNEQYF.

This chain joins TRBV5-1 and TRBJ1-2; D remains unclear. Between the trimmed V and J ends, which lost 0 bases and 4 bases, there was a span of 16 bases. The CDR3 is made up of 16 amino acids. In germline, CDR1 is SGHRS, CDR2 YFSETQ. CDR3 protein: CASSLAPGAASYGYTF. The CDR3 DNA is TGCGCCAGCAGCTTGGCCCCGGGAGCAGCTAGCTATGGCTACACCTTC. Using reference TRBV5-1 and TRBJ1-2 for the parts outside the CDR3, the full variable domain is KAGVTQTPRYLIKTRGQQVTLSCSPISGHRSVSWYQQTPGQGLQFLFEYFSETQRNKGNFPGRFSGRQFSNSRSEMNVSTLELGDSALYLCASSLAPGAASYGYTFGSGTRLTVV.

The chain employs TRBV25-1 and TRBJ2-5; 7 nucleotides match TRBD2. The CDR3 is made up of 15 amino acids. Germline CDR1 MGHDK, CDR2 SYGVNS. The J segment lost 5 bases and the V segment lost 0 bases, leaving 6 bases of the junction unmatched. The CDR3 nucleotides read TGTGCCAGCAGTGAATACCTCGGGGGAGGGGAGACCCAGTACTTC. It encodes CASSEYLGGGETQYF.

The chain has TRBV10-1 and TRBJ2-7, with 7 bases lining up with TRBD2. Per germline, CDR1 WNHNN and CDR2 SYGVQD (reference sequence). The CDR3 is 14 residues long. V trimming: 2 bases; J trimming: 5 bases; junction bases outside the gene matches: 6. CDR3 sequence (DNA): TGCGCCAGCAGTGAGGCGGGACTAAGCCACGAGCAGTACTTC. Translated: CASSEAGLSHEQYF.